The next 24 T cell receptor beta chains were all read from a single sample in a study of tissue T cells after allogeneic stem cell transplantation. Time point in this sample: mouse harvest day 7 after allogeneic transplant. Mouse grafts combined 10^7 T-cell-depleted bone marrow cells with 10^6 splenic CD5+ T cells. Only in-frame clones appear in the TCRdb table, and some are missing; sequencing was by immunoSEQ multiplex PCR. This repertoire shows about 9,000 clones, roughly 41% found once; its top ten account for 6.5% to 9%. The specimen was gut tissue. The receptors were sampled from a female BALB/c mouse given C57BL/6 T cells with graft-versus-host disease after an allogeneic hematopoietic cell transplant.

About this clone: Gene names refer to mouse genes. Read sequence stops 1 residue before the CDR3 end, and the germline J gene provides the missing end. This chain joins TRBV12-1 and TRBJ1-6; 8 bases match TRBD1. TRBJ1-6 is an ORF, and what it does is uncertain. CDR1 and CDR2 from the germline V gene are SGHSN and HYEKVE. The junction had 0 bases not matched to a gene; V was cut back by 2 bases and J by 1 base. The CDR3 extends over 15 amino acids. The sequenced part of the CDR3 DNA is TGTGCCAGCTCTCGGACAGGGTCCTATAATTCGCCCCTCTAC. Translated: CASSRTGSYNSPLY. The complete CDR3 protein is CASSRTGSYNSPLYF.

Only one count was recorded for this clone. The gene symbols are mouse symbols. The CDR3 is cut off 1 residue early in the read; its end comes from the germline J gene. The V gene is TRBV13-1, the J gene TRBJ2-5, with TRBD1 matching over 11 bases. The germline gives CDR1 NSHNY, CDR2 SYGAGN. V lost 0 bases and J lost 6; bases outside the gene matches: 3. The CDR3 is 15 residues long. This CDR3 is CASSDGTGGQDTQYF. The covered CDR3 bases are TGTGCCAGCAGTGATGGGACAGGGGGCCAGGACACCCAGTAC.

As for this clone: Here the gene names and germline are mouse. This CDR3 is CASSPGQGTETLYF. CDR3 bases read: TGTGCCAGCAGCCCGGGACAGGGAACAGAAACGCTGTAT. The chain employs TRBV5 and TRBJ2-3, with 9 bases fitting TRBD1. Sequencing ends 1 residue short of the CDR3 end; the germline J gene provides the rest. CDR1 is LGHNA and CDR2 is YNLKQL in the germline V gene (reference sequence). The CDR3 contains 14 residues. Trimming cost V 4 bases and J 4 bases; bases outside gene matches: 3.

As regards this clone: The genes and germline here are from mouse. Read data end 1 residue before the CDR3 end; the end is taken from the germline J gene. V is TRBV12-2 and J is TRBJ2-5, with TRBD2 matching 8 bases. The CDR3 is 14 residues long. Trimming took 0 bases from V and 5 from J; bases not matched to a gene: 3. In germline, CDR1 is SGHLS, CDR2 HYDKME. The CDR3 sequence is CASSLGGGRDTQYF. The DNA read from the CDR3 is TGTGCCAGCTCTCTCGGGGGGGGCAGAGACACCCAGTAC.

As regards this clone: These gene names are mouse names. The read gets to within 1 residue of the CDR3 end, and the germline J gene fills in the rest. The chain is built from TRBV1 and TRBJ2-3; 7 bases align to TRBD2. J lost 0 bases, V lost 3 bases, and 3 bases had no gene match. The CDR3 contains 15 residues. Germline V CDR1 and CDR2: NSQYPW, LRSPGD (reference sequence). The sequenced part of the CDR3 DNA is TGCACCTGCAGTGCCGACTGGGCTAGTGCAGAAACGCTGTAT. Its protein is CTCSADWASAETLY. The full CDR3 reads CTCSADWASAETLYF.

Concerning this clone itself: Genes and germline are mouse. Read data end 1 residue before the CDR3 end; the end is taken from the germline J gene. The chain carries TRBV3 and TRBJ2-7; D is possibly TRBD1 (7 bases). The CDR3 has 13 amino acids. V was clipped by 3 bases and J by 8 bases, with 14 bases between them. Germline V gene data show CDR1 as SNHLY and CDR2 as FYNGKV (reference sequence). The CDR3 sequence is CASSFGGGGQQYF. The DNA read from the CDR3 is TGTGCCAGCAGCTTCGGAGGGGGCGGGCAACAGTAC.

As for this clone: Mouse gene names and germline throughout. The read stops 1 residue short of the end of the CDR3; the missing end is completed from the germline J gene. The gene calls are TRBV1 and TRBJ2-7; D gene ambiguous. CDR1 and CDR2 (germline): NSQYPW, LRSPGD (reference sequence). Trimming shortened V by 0 bases and J by 3 bases, and 6 bases separated the two germline ends. The CDR3 consists of 13 residues. The CDR3 DNA, read in part, is TGCACCTGCAGTGCAGACAGCTTCTATGAACAGTAC. This gives the protein CTCSADSFYEQY. The full-length CDR3 reads as CTCSADSFYEQYF.

This clone is medium-sized by share. Gene names follow the mouse nomenclature. With the read ending 1 residue before the CDR3 end, the germline J gene is used to fill in that end. The rearrangement links TRBV26 to TRBJ1-3; D call uncertain. V shed 5 bases and J shed 3 bases, with 8 bases lying between them. From germline, CDR1 is KGHPV and CDR2 FQNQEV (reference sequence). The CDR3 runs to 13 residues. The CDR3 region is CASSGRDGNTLYF. The sequenced CDR3 bases are TGTGCCAGCAGTGGTAGGGATGGAAATACGCTCTAT.

Regarding this clone: Gene names are mouse gene names. The CDR3 end falls 1 residue outside the read, so it is completed with the germline J gene. The chain uses TRBV13-2 and TRBJ1-1; D uncertain. Trimming cost V 2 bases and J 5 bases, with 7 bases left between them. The CDR3 covers 12 residues. CDR1 and CDR2 (germline): NNHNN, SYGAGS (reference sequence). The sequenced part of the CDR3 DNA is TGTGCCAGCGGTGACTCCAGGACAGAAGTCTTC. Translating it yields CASGDSRTEVF. The CDR3, in full, reads CASGDSRTEVFF.

The table lists this clone with a few counts. Mouse gene names apply. The sequence runs out 1 residue before the end of the CDR3; the remainder is reconstructed from the germline J gene. This chain uses TRBV26 with TRBJ1-4, with D possibly being TRBD1 (5 bases). The CDR3 extends over 13 amino acids. Looked up from germline, CDR1 is KGHPV and CDR2 is FQNQEV (reference sequence). Trimming left V 4 bases short and J 7 bases short, with 10 bases between. CDR3 sequence: CASSHRDAERLFF. The DNA read from the CDR3 is TGTGCCAGCAGTCACCGGGACGCCGAAAGATTATTT.

As to this clone: Genes and germline come from the mouse. The read comes to an end 1 residue before the CDR3 does, leaving the germline J gene to fill in the end. The V and J genes are TRBV2 and TRBJ2-5; D perhaps matches TRBD1 (5 bases). The germline gives CDR1 LGHNA, CDR2 YSYQKL. This CDR3 spans 14 amino acids. Trimming pared 1 base from V and 0 bases from J, leaving 5 bases between. The CDR3 reads CASSQGTNQDTQYF. CDR3 DNA, as far as it was read: TGTGCCAGCAGCCAAGGGACAAACCAAGACACCCAGTAC.

This clone was detected only a few times. The genes and germline here are from mouse. The CDR3 end falls 1 residue outside the read, so it is completed with the germline J gene. V gene TRBV3 combines with J gene TRBJ2-5; D gene unclear. V lost 1 base and J 0 bases, leaving 5 bases between the germline ends. The CDR3 consists of 14 residues. Germline CDR1 reads SNHLY; CDR2 reads FYNGKV (reference sequence). CDR3 DNA, as far as it was read: TGTGCCAGCAGCTTAGACCCTAACCAAGACACCCAGTAC. Translation: CASSLDPNQDTQY. The CDR3 in its entirety is CASSLDPNQDTQYF.

By sample fraction, this clone is large. Mouse gene names apply. The DNA ends 1 residue before the CDR3 does, and the rest of the CDR3 is filled in from the germline J gene. J is TRBJ2-7 and V is TRBV12-2, with a tentative D call TRBD2 (6 bases). Germline CDR1 and CDR2: SGHLS and HYDKME. Trimming shortened V by 3 bases and J by 0 bases, and 14 bases separated the two germline ends. The CDR3 extends over 15 amino acids. CDR3 loop: CASSLGGGSSYEQYF. The part of the CDR3 DNA that was read is TGTGCCAGCTCTTTGGGTGGGGGAAGCTCCTATGAACAGTAC.

For this clone: Germline and genes here are mouse. The read gets to within 1 residue of the CDR3 end, and the germline J gene fills in the rest. The chain recombines TRBV2 with TRBJ1-1; unclear D gene. Germline values: CDR1 LGHNA, CDR2 YSYQKL. The CDR3 runs to 15 residues. With 0 bases removed from V and 0 bases from J, the gap between germline ends came to 8 bases. CDR3: CASSQEGRSNTEVFF. CDR3 DNA, as far as it was read: TGTGCCAGCAGCCAAGAGGGCAGATCAAACACAGAAGTCTTC.

This clone turned up a few times. The genes are named according to mouse. The read ends 1 residue before the CDR3 terminus; that terminus is restored from the germline J gene. The rearrangement joins TRBV26 to TRBJ2-7, with D possibly matching TRBD1 (6 bases). The CDR3 extends over 12 amino acids. The germline V gene has CDR1 KGHPV and CDR2 FQNQEV (reference sequence). V lost 5 bases and J 6 bases, leaving 11 bases between the germline ends. The CDR3 is CASSASGVEQYF. CDR3 DNA, as far as it was read: TGTGCCAGCAGTGCATCAGGGGTTGAACAGTAC.

A note on this clone: Gene names denote mouse genes. The CDR3 extends 1 residue past the end of the read, so its final part is completed from the germline J gene. The V call is TRBV26, the J call TRBJ1-1; 9 nucleotides agree with TRBD1. Losses at the gene ends were 6 bases for V and 4 bases for J; bases not matched to a gene: 3. This CDR3 spans 13 amino acids. CDR1 is KGHPV, CDR2 FQNQEV, per germline (reference sequence). The covered CDR3 bases are TGTGCCAGCAGACAGGGGGCGGGCACAGAAGTCTTC. Its protein is CASRQGAGTEVF. The entire CDR3 is CASRQGAGTEVFF.

This clone was counted only a few times. Mouse names are used for the genes. The sequenced fragment ends 1 residue before the CDR3 boundary, so the rest is inferred from the germline J gene. The chain combines TRBV14 with TRBJ2-7, with TRBD2 as a possible D gene (6 bases). The CDR3 is 15 residues long. Per the germline V gene, CDR1 is SGHDT and CDR2 is FRDEAV. V was shortened by 2 bases and J by 0 bases, with 12 bases between the two germline ends. This CDR3 reads CASSLGLGSSYEQYF. Partial CDR3 DNA: TGTGCCAGCAGTTTAGGGCTGGGGAGCTCCTATGAACAGTAC.

Details on this clone: Each gene name is a mouse one. The read ends 1 residue shy of where the CDR3 ends; the end is completed using the germline J gene. The chain is built from TRBV13-2 and TRBJ2-3; D possibly corresponds to TRBD1 (7 bases). From germline, CDR1 is NNHNN and CDR2 SYGAGS (reference sequence). This CDR3 spans 15 amino acids. The V and J ends lost 1 base and 0 bases respectively, with 9 bases between them. CDR3 in amino acids: CASGDRGLSAETLYF. CDR3 DNA, as far as it was read: TGTGCCAGCGGTGATAGGGGGCTTAGTGCAGAAACGCTGTAT.

As to this clone: Gene names and germline match the mouse. The read ends 1 residue before the CDR3 terminus; that terminus is restored from the germline J gene. The V call is TRBV16, the J call TRBJ1-4; TRBD1 is a possible D gene (5 bases). CDR3 length: 13 amino acids. Looked up from germline, CDR1 is SGHSA and CDR2 is FRNQAP. The V gene lost 0 bases and the J gene lost 7 bases, with 6 bases spanning the gap. CDR3 region: CASSLDRGERLFF. Partial CDR3 DNA: TGTGCAAGCAGCTTAGATAGGGGCGAAAGATTATTT.

This clone is medium-sized by share. Mouse germline and gene names are used. The read ends 1 residue before the CDR3 terminus; that terminus is restored from the germline J gene. This sequence joins TRBV23 and TRBJ2-7; the table names TRBD1, a call not compared with the DNA. This CDR3 comprises 12 residues. Per the germline V gene, CDR1 is KGHTA and CDR2 is FQNQQP. This CDR3 is CSSSQSSFEQYF. The part of the CDR3 DNA that was read is TGCTCCAGCAGTCAATCCAGTTTTGAACAGTAC. The full variable domain, with the rest looked up from reference TRBV23 and TRBJ2-7, is DAAVTQKPRYLIKMKGQEAEMKCIPEKGHTAVFWYQQKQSKELKFLIYFQNQQPLDQIDMVKERFSAVCPSSSLCSLGIRTCEAEDSALYLCSSSQSSFEQYFGPGTRLTVL.

As for this clone: The gene names here belong to mouse. The read terminates 1 residue before the CDR3 end, so the remaining end is supplied by the germline J gene. This chain links TRBV12-2 with TRBJ2-3, with D unclear. V lost 0 bases and J lost 0, with 6 bases in between. Germline CDR1 reads SGHLS; CDR2 reads HYDKME. The CDR3 is 14 residues long. The sequenced part of the CDR3 DNA is TGTGCCAGCTCTCTCGATGGGAGTGCAGAAACGCTGTAT. Protein sequence: CASSLDGSAETLY. The CDR3 in its entirety is CASSLDGSAETLYF.

In its sample, this clone was seen once. Gene names denote mouse genes. The read terminates 1 residue before the CDR3 end, so the remaining end is supplied by the germline J gene. The J gene is TRBJ2-4, the V gene TRBV16, with a possible D match to TRBD1 (6 bases). This CDR3 spans 14 amino acids. The germline gives CDR1 SGHSA, CDR2 FRNQAP. V lost 3 bases, J lost 0 bases, and 7 bases lay in between. Partial CDR3 DNA: TGTGCAAGCAGCTTGGGACATAGTCAAAACACCTTGTAC. Translating it yields CASSLGHSQNTLY. The CDR3 reads in full as CASSLGHSQNTLYF. The entire variable domain, with the rest obtained from reference TRBV16 and TRBJ2-4, is as follows: NAGVIQTPRHKVTGKGQEATLWCEPISGHSAVFWYRQTIVQGLEFLTYFRNQAPIDDSGMPKERFSAQMPNQSHSTLKIQSTQPQDSAVYLCASSLGHSQNTLYFGAGTRLSVL.

With regard to this clone: Any gene name here is a mouse gene name. Read data end 1 residue before the CDR3 end; the end is taken from the germline J gene. This sequence joins TRBV5 and TRBJ2-5; 11 nucleotides align to TRBD2. CDR1 and CDR2 from the germline V gene are LGHNA and YNLKQL (reference sequence). This CDR3 spans 15 amino acids. J lost 6 bases, V lost 3 bases, and 5 bases had no gene match. The chain's CDR3 is CASSHDWGGEDTQYF. The sequenced part of the CDR3 DNA is TGTGCCAGCAGCCATGACTGGGGGGGGGAGGACACCCAGTAC.

This clone was found a few times. Germline and genes here are mouse. The CDR3 end is not reached by the read, which stops 1 residue before it; the germline J gene fills it in. This chain connects TRBV26 to TRBJ2-4; 9 nucleotides line up with TRBD1. J lost 7 bases, V lost 4 bases, and 6 bases had no gene match. CDR1 is KGHPV and CDR2 is FQNQEV in the germline V gene (reference sequence). This CDR3 spans 14 amino acids. The sequenced part of the CDR3 DNA is TGTGCCAGCAGTCCGGGACAGGGTAGAGACACCTTGTAC. This gives the protein CASSPGQGRDTLY. The CDR3 as a whole reads CASSPGQGRDTLYF.